The 32 T cell receptor beta chains below come from one sample, sequenced in a study of human T cells and chemical hapten exposure. Regarding time point: pre-sensitization, week 0. Treatment indicated: therapeutic diphenylcyclopropenone sensitization with weekly scalp DPC. MiXCR was run by TCRdb on the RACE reads, yielding one entry per CDR3 protein. The sample has some 90,000 distinct CDR3 sequences, about 8.5% seen once. Material: whole blood, obtained in connection with sensitization to the hapten diphenylcyclopropenone (DPC). The origin of the receptors is a middle-aged man with alopecia areata. Some clones in this sample may be carry-over from other donors' samples.

In its sample, this clonotype was seen a few times. V gene TRBV24-1 combines with J gene TRBJ2-3; D gene uncertain. There are 13 residues in the CDR3. Germline CDR1 and CDR2: KGHDR and SFDVKD. Trimming pared 4 bases from V and 5 bases from J, leaving 9 bases between. CDR3 nucleotide sequence: TGTGCCACCAGTGACCCCTCCATAGATACGCAGTATTTT. It codes for CATSDPSIDTQYF.

The chain recombines TRBV25-1 with TRBJ2-7; TRBD1 aligns across 9 bases. CDR1 is MGHDK, CDR2 SYGVNS, per germline. J lost 6 bases, V lost 9 bases, and 9 bases had no gene match. The CDR3 spans 13 residues. The CDR3 here is CARNPLTGGEQYF. The CDR3 coding sequence is TGTGCCAGAAATCCGCTGACAGGGGGCGAGCAGTACTTC.

V is TRBV5-4 and J is TRBJ2-3, with D maybe TRBD1 (6 bases). V shed 5 bases and J shed 4 bases, with 11 bases lying between them. This CDR3 comprises 13 residues. In germline, CDR1 is SGHNT, CDR2 YYREEE (reference sequence). This chain's CDR3 is CASRIQGSDTQYF. The CDR3 DNA reads TGTGCCAGCAGAATACAGGGCTCAGATACGCAGTATTTT.

This clonotype was counted many times. V and J are TRBV7-9 and TRBJ1-5; D may be TRBD1 (5 bases). The germline gives CDR1 SEHNR, CDR2 FQNEAQ (reference sequence). V lost 1 base, J lost 6 bases, and 7 bases lay in between. The CDR3 length is 13 residues. The CDR3 bases are TGTGCCAGCAGCTTAGGGGGCAGTCAGCCCCAGCATTTT. Translating gives CASSLGGSQPQHF.

This clonotype was observed at least ten times. V and J are TRBV20-1 and TRBJ2-7, with TRBD1 matching over 10 bases. V lost 0 bases to trimming and J lost 5 bases; unmatched junction nucleotides: 4. The CDR3 extends over 14 amino acids. Germline V gene lookup returns CDR1 DFQATT and CDR2 SNEGSKA (reference sequence). The CDR3 sequence: CSARDADRGDEQYF. CDR3 in DNA: TGCAGTGCTAGAGATGCGGACAGGGGGGACGAGCAGTACTTC.

This clonotype was seen at least ten times. The chain recombines TRBV12-3 or TRBV12-4 with TRBJ1-2; TRBD1 agrees at 10 bases. This CDR3 has 18 amino acids. The trim removed 2 bases at V and 4 bases at J, leaving 13 bases unmatched. This chain's CDR3 is CASSLYTGGQGFIYGYTF. In DNA form, the CDR3 reads TGTGCCAGCAGTTTATACACCGGGGGACAGGGGTTCATCTATGGCTACACCTTC.

This clonotype was observed at least ten times. This chain uses TRBV11-2 with TRBJ1-4; D is undetermined. V was shortened by 3 bases and J by 4 bases, with 9 bases between the two germline ends. The CDR3 has 14 residues. CDR1 is SGHAT, CDR2 FQNNGV, per germline. The chain's CDR3 is CASSFRADNEKLFF. The CDR3 nucleotides read TGTGCCAGCAGCTTCCGGGCAGATAATGAAAAACTGTTTTTT.

V usage is TRBV28 and J usage is TRBJ2-2, with 11 bases lining up with TRBD1. This CDR3 has 21 residues. CDR1 is MDHEN, CDR2 SYDVKM, per germline. Trimming cost V 5 bases and J 4 bases; bases outside gene matches: 21. The DNA for the CDR3 is TGTGCCAGCAGTCCGCTAATCGAGCGGACAGGGGGCCTTGGTATCACCGGGGAGCTGTTTTTT. Its protein product is CASSPLIERTGGLGITGELFF.

The chain carries TRBV7-2 and TRBJ2-5; possibly TRBD2 for D (5 bases). CDR1 SGHTA and CDR2 FQGNSA come from the germline V gene. The CDR3 sequence is 13 residues long. V was cut by 2 bases and J by 7 bases, with 11 bases left in between. CDR3 loop: CASSLSREGTQYF. As DNA, the CDR3 is TGTGCCAGCAGCTTATCGAGGGAAGGGACCCAGTACTTC.

The chain uses TRBV6-2 or TRBV6-3 and TRBJ1-4, with D uncertain. The CDR3 runs to 16 residues. V lost 6 bases, J lost 7 bases, and 21 bases lay in between. From germline, CDR1 is MNHEY and CDR2 SVGEGT. CDR3 region: CASREREPGGGEKLFF. The CDR3 nucleotides read TGTGCCAGCAGGGAAAGGGAGCCAGGAGGAGGTGAAAAACTGTTTTTT.

J is TRBJ2-3 and V is TRBV5-4, with 8 bases aligning to TRBD1. Per the germline V gene, CDR1 is SGHNT and CDR2 is YYREEE (reference sequence). CDR3 length: 15 amino acids. J lost 2 bases, V lost 2 bases, and 4 bases had no gene match. The CDR3 nucleotides read TGTGCCAGCAGCTTACCGGGACAGGACACAGATACGCAGTATTTT. Translated, it gives CASSLPGQDTDTQYF.

CDR3 in DNA: TGTGCCAGCAGCCAACTGGGGGAGACCGGGGAGCTGTTTTTT. Protein product: CASSQLGETGELFF. The chain is built from TRBV3-1 and TRBJ2-2; perhaps D is TRBD1 or TRBD2 (5 bases each). CDR3 length: 14 amino acids. CDR1 and CDR2 from the germline V gene are LGHDT and YNNKEL (reference sequence). Trimming removed 2 bases from V and 5 bases from J, with 9 bases in between. The full variable domain, rest sourced from reference TRBV3-1 and TRBJ2-2, is DTAVSQTPKYLVTQMGNDKSIKCEQNLGHDTMYWYKQDSKKFLKIMFSYNNKELIINETVPNRFSPKSPDKAHLNLHINSLELGDSAVYFCASSQLGETGELFFGEGSRLTVL.

This clonotype was seen a handful of times. The V and J genes are TRBV7-9 and TRBJ2-7; TRBD2 agrees at 7 bases. The CDR3 has 12 residues. Trimming took 7 bases from V and 7 from J; bases not matched to a gene: 7. Germline V gene lookup returns CDR1 SEHNR and CDR2 FQNEAQ (reference sequence). CDR3 protein: CASTGGGEEQYF. The CDR3 DNA reads as TGTGCCAGCACGGGAGGAGGGGAAGAGCAGTACTTC.

The rearrangement joins TRBV11-3 to TRBJ1-1; no firm D call. The CDR3 has 13 residues. CDR1 is SGHNT and CDR2 is YENEEA in the germline V gene. V lost 0 bases and J 3 bases, leaving 5 bases between the germline ends. This CDR3 reads CASSLDTDTEAFF. The CDR3 DNA reads TGTGCCAGCAGCTTAGATACTGACACTGAAGCTTTCTTT.

As for this clonotype: One base away lies a much larger clone, so this may be a sequencing read error. CDR3 sequence: CVSSKGQSNSPLHF. The CDR3 DNA reads TGTGTCAGCAGCAAGGGACAGTCTAATTCACCCCTCCACTTT. V gene TRBV12-3 or TRBV12-4 combines with J gene TRBJ1-6, with 7 bases fitting TRBD1. There are 14 residues in the CDR3.

The V and J genes are TRBV5-4 and TRBJ2-1, with D perhaps matching TRBD2 (6 bases). The germline V gene has CDR1 SGHNT and CDR2 YYREEE (reference sequence). This CDR3 region has 16 residues. Trimming stripped 5 bases from V and 4 bases from J, with 19 bases between. Here the CDR3 DNA reads TGTGCCAGCAGGCTGTGGTCTAGCGTCACATACAATGAGCAGTTCTTC. Amino acid sequence: CASRLWSSVTYNEQFF.

V and J are TRBV4-3 and TRBJ2-5; tentative D call: TRBD1 (6 bases). The CDR3 extends over 14 amino acids. Trimming pared 0 bases from V and 7 bases from J, leaving 12 bases between. CDR1 is LGHNA, CDR2 YSLEER, per germline. The CDR3 loop is CASSQESGVGTQYF. CDR3 DNA: TGCGCCAGCAGCCAAGAGTCAGGGGTTGGGACCCAGTACTTC.

The sample holds many counts of this clonotype. The chain combines TRBV20-1 with TRBJ1-2; TRBD1 might be the D (6 bases). V lost 3 bases to trimming and J lost 6 bases, with 17 bases between them. Germline V CDR1 and CDR2: DFQATT, SNEGSKA (reference sequence). This CDR3 is 14 amino acids long. CDR3 amino acids: CSARVTGALNGYTF. The CDR3 nucleotides read TGCAGTGCTAGGGTGACGGGGGCGTTAAATGGCTACACCTTC.

The sample holds many counts of this clonotype. The chain employs TRBV7-3 and TRBJ2-7, with 13 bases aligning to TRBD2. The germline CDR1 and CDR2 sequences are SGHTA and FQGTGA. The J segment lost 3 bases and the V segment lost 5 bases, leaving 16 bases of the junction unmatched. The CDR3 covers 19 residues. In DNA form, the CDR3 reads TGTGCCAGCAGCCCCCCAGGACTAGCGGGAGTGGTTTTGTTCTACGAGCAGTACGTC. Amino acids: CASSPPGLAGVVLFYEQYV.

This clonotype has more than one count but fewer than ten. This chain connects TRBV4-3 to TRBJ2-7; tentative D call: TRBD1 (6 bases). The V end was cut by 0 bases, the J end by 3 bases, with 9 bases between. CDR3 length: 14 amino acids. Looked up from germline, CDR1 is LGHNA and CDR2 is YSLEER. The CDR3 DNA reads as TGCGCCAGCAGCCAAGACAGGGGCCGCTACGAGCAGTACTTC. Encoded protein: CASSQDRGRYEQYF.

This clonotype occurred a few times. This sequence joins TRBV29-1 and TRBJ2-1; TRBD2 might be the D (6 bases). The CDR3 spans 12 residues. The V end lost 4 bases, the J end lost 7 bases, and 11 bases lay between the germline ends. Germline assignment: CDR1 SQVTM and CDR2 ANQGSEA. The CDR3 sequence: CSVAAGSNEQFF. The CDR3 nucleotides are TGCAGCGTTGCAGCGGGCAGTAATGAGCAGTTCTTC.

This clonotype came up many times. The rearrangement links TRBV11-3 to TRBJ2-1, with 14 nucleotides matching TRBD2. Per germline, CDR1 SGHNT and CDR2 YENEEA. V shed 0 bases, J shed 2 bases, and the junction held 9 bases outside the gene matches. The CDR3 runs 20 residues. CDR3 protein: CASSLEVGLAGGYPYNEQFF. The CDR3 bases are TGTGCCAGCAGCTTAGAAGTCGGACTAGCGGGAGGATACCCCTACAATGAGCAGTTCTTC.

CDR3: CASSYGAGEQYF. The CDR3 coding sequence is TGTGCCAGCAGCTACGGGGCAGGAGAGCAGTACTTC. The chain links TRBV7-2 to TRBJ2-7, with D possibly being TRBD1 or TRBD2 (5 bases each). The CDR3 contains 12 residues. The V and J ends lost 4 bases and 7 bases respectively, with 11 bases between them. The germline V gene encodes CDR1 SGHTA and CDR2 FQGNSA.

This clonotype was counted only a few times. CDR3 region: CAISFGTPTYEQYF. The CDR3 bases are TGTGCCATCAGCTTCGGGACACCAACCTACGAGCAGTACTTC. The chain links TRBV10-3 to TRBJ2-7; perhaps TRBD1 as D (6 bases). Germline V lookup: CDR1 ENHRY, CDR2 SYGVKD. V lost 6 bases and J 2 bases, leaving 14 bases between the germline ends. This CDR3 region has 14 residues.

The table lists this clonotype with many counts. The CDR3 reads CASRGLAGVQDTQYF. The CDR3 nucleotides are TGTGCCAGCAGGGGACTAGCGGGAGTTCAAGATACGCAGTATTTT. The chain links TRBV12-3 or TRBV12-4 to TRBJ2-3, with 14 bases fitting TRBD2. This CDR3 region has 15 residues. V dropped 6 bases and J dropped 5; count of bases not matched to a gene: 4.

The chain employs TRBV12-3 or TRBV12-4 and TRBJ2-1, with D possibly being TRBD1 (6 bases). Trimming took 9 bases from V and 0 from J, leaving 9 bases between them. The CDR3 is 13 residues long. Here the CDR3 DNA reads TGTGCCAGTGTGACAGGCTCCTACAATGAGCAGTTCTTC. Its protein is CASVTGSYNEQFF.

This clonotype was seen only a few times. J is TRBJ2-3 and V is TRBV7-9; no definite D call. The CDR3 sequence is 13 residues long. Germline values: CDR1 SEHNR, CDR2 FQNEAQ (reference sequence). Trimming took off 6 bases at V and 2 bases at J, with 9 bases between the two ends. This CDR3 reads CASRIEVTDTQYF. In DNA form, the CDR3 reads TGTGCCAGCAGGATAGAAGTCACAGATACGCAGTATTTT.

This clonotype has only a few counts. V gene TRBV2 combines with J gene TRBJ2-1, with TRBD1 as a possible D gene (6 bases). CDR1 is SNHLY and CDR2 is FYNNEI in the germline V gene. This CDR3 contains 14 residues. Trimming shortened V by 0 bases and J by 7 bases, and 10 bases separated the two germline ends. Written as DNA, the CDR3 is TGTGCCAGCAGTGAAGCGACAGGAAAGAATGAGCAGTTCTTC. Amino acids: CASSEATGKNEQFF. Together with reference TRBV2 and TRBJ2-1, the CDR3 gives the full variable domain: EPEVTQTPSHQVTQMGQEVILRCVPISNHLYFYWYRQILGQKVEFLVSFYNNEISEKSEIFDDQFSVERPDGSNFTLKIRSTKLEDSAMYFCASSEATGKNEQFFGPGTRLTVL.

This clonotype was observed many times. In DNA, the CDR3 is TGTGCCAGCGGAGCGGGGGCTGAAGCTTTCTTT. Its protein is CASGAGAEAFF. J is TRBJ1-1 and V is TRBV6-2 or TRBV6-3; tentatively, D is TRBD1 (5 bases). The CDR3 has 11 residues. Trimming pared 8 bases from V and 6 bases from J, leaving 10 bases between. Germline CDR1 and CDR2: MNHEY and SVGEGT.

This clonotype was picked up a small number of times. V usage is TRBV5-1 and J usage is TRBJ2-3; 7 bases agree with TRBD2. V gave up 0 bases and J gave up 4 bases; unmatched junction bases: 5. In germline, CDR1 is SGHRS, CDR2 YFSETQ. The CDR3 contains 15 residues. The CDR3 is CASSLGGSPPDTQYF. CDR3 sequence (DNA): TGCGCCAGCAGCTTGGGCGGGAGTCCCCCAGATACGCAGTATTTT.

This clonotype has a handful of counts. The CDR3: CSARAGTGGDEQFF. DNA of the CDR3: TGCAGTGCTAGAGCAGGGACAGGGGGCGACGAGCAGTTCTTC. The chain carries TRBV20-1 and TRBJ2-1, with TRBD1 matching over 12 bases. Looked up from germline, CDR1 is DFQATT and CDR2 is SNEGSKA (reference sequence). V shed 1 base and J 10 bases; nucleotides not matched to a gene: 5. The CDR3 is made up of 14 amino acids.

Many counts were recorded for this clonotype. This chain connects TRBV5-5 to TRBJ1-5; 11 nucleotides match TRBD1. Trimming took 3 bases from V and 4 from J; bases not matched to a gene: 3. The CDR3 spans 15 residues. CDR1 is SGHKS, CDR2 YYEKEE, per germline (reference sequence). The CDR3 loop reads CASSWGQGVNQPQHF. For the CDR3, the DNA is TGTGCCAGCAGCTGGGGACAGGGGGTGAATCAGCCCCAGCATTTT.